This paragraph covers one T cell receptor (beta chain) sequence. Its antigen is still unknown. The record has no base qualities; no much larger clone is one base away. The immunoSEQ Assay, a bias-controlled multiplex PCR, was used to amplify TCRbeta CDR3 regions from genomic DNA. The original pipeline was this. The number of nucleated cells in each sample was estimated from the amplification of reference gene primers within the assay. To quantify the absolute abundance of each unique TCRbeta CDR3 rearrangement, sequence reads were collapsed and filtered. For each sample, productive Simpson clonality was calculated as the square root of Simpson's diversity index across productive rearrangements. Entries here come from immuneACCESS through TCRdb and include only in-frame sequences with V and J called. Some clones fail to appear in such tables; in the studies checked, an unresolved V gene covers under half of the shortfall, and the cause of the remainder is unknown. Clone size and the V and J calls come from that table; the DNA yielded D and trimming. This sample lists about 500,000 clones; roughly 91% were detected once. About 8% of the sample goes to the ten largest clones.

The data belong to a study of blood T cell repertoires in COVID-19 (dated by TCRdb to between 2020 and 2021). At the level of the whole study: Collaborator samples came from the United States, Italy and Spain and covered acute and convalescent phases of COVID-19. Where HLA class I and class II types were available, the types were taken from metadata supplied by the sample provider, not from assay-based typing. The dataset comprised deeply sampled blood TCRbeta repertoires from subjects exposed to, actively infected with, or recovered from COVID-19. The samples were drawn from two sources: the first 160 participants of the ongoing ImmuneRACE study, and fewer than 1,500 subjects contributed by 6 global collaborators. The material from the prospective study consisted of cDNA or gDNA derived from T cells, B-cell-depleted T cells, or PBMCs. A freely available public database, intended as a resource for researchers studying the immune response to SARS-CoV-2, is where the repertoires were released. Nearly every sample came with metadata listing a de-identified subject ID, COVID-19 status, age in years and sex.

General findings and caveats noted by the study authors: How much clinical and demographic metadata was included differed by source and by participant, and the metadata was provided uncurated.

At one collaborating source in Seattle, patients were enrolled during active infection and were followed longitudinally through the course of disease. Whole blood was collected in K2EDTA tubes by collaborating institutions according to the institutions' own protocols. For TCRbeta analysis, collaborators shipped samples in one of three forms: frozen whole blood, isolated PBMCs, or DNA extracted from either of those sample types. The sample comprised peripheral blood. The receptor was isolated from a woman aged 45-60 years with COVID-19, enrolled during active disease.

The CDR3 amino acid sequence is: CASSLSVVNEQYF. The DNA sequence is given as TGTGCCAGCAGCTTGTCGGTAGTAAACGAGCAGTACTTC. Recombination connected TRBV5-4 to TRBJ2-7, with the D gene call left open. V is clipped by 1 base and J by 5 bases, and the sequence between their germline boundaries is 10 bases long. The CDR3 goes from the cysteine to the phenylalanine over 13 residues. The CDR3 DNA has 39 bases and is translated from base 1. Sequences SGHNT (CDR1) and YYREEE (CDR2) are obtained from the germline V gene (reference sequence).